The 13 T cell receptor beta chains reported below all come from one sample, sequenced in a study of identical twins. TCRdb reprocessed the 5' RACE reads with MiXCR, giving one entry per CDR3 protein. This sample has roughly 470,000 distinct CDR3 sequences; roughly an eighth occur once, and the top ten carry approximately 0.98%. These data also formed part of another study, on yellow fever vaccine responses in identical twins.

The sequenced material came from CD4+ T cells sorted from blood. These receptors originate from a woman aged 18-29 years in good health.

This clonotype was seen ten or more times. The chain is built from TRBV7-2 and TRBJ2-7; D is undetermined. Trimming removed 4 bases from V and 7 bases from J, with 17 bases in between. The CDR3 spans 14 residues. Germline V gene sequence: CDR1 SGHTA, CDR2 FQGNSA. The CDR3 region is CASSSDKLRKEQYF. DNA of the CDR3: TGTGCCAGCAGCTCCGACAAGCTAAGAAAGGAGCAGTACTTC.

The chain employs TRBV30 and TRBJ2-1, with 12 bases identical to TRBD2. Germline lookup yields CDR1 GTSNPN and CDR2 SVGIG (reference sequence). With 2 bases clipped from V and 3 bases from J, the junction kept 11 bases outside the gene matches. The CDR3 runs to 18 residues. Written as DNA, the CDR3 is TGTGCCTGGAGTATAACTAGCGGGAGGCCATCCTTCTACAATGAGCAGTTCTTC. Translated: CAWSITSGRPSFYNEQFF.

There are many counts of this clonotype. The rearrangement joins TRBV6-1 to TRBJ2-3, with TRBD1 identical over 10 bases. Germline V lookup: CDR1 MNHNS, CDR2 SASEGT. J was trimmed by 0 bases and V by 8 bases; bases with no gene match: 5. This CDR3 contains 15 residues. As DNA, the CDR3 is TGTGCCAGCGGGACAGGGGTGGGGAGCACAGATACGCAGTATTTT. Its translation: CASGTGVGSTDTQYF.

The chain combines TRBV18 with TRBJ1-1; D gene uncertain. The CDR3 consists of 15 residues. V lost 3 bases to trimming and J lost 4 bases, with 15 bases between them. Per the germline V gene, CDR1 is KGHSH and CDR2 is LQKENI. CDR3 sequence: CASSPVDLPGTEAFF. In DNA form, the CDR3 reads TGTGCCAGCTCACCTGTGGACCTGCCCGGCACTGAAGCTTTCTTT.

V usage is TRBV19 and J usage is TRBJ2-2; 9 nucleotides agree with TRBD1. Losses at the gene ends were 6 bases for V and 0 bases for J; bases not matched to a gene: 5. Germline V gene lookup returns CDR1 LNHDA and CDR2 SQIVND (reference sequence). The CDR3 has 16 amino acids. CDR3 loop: CASRRQGVSNTGELFF. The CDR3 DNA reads TGTGCCAGTAGGCGACAGGGGGTTTCGAACACCGGGGAGCTGTTTTTT.

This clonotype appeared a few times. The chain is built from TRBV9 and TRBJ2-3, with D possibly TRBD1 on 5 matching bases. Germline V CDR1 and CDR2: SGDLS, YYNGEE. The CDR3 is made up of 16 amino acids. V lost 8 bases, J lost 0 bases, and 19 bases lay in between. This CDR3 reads CASAENRKYSTDTQYF. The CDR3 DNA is TGTGCCAGTGCGGAAAACAGGAAATATAGCACAGATACGCAGTATTTT.

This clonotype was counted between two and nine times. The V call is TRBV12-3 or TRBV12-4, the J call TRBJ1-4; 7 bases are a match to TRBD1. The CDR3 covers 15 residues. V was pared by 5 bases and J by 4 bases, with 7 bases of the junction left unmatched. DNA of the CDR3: TGTGCCAGCAGTCCTCGACAGGGAGGTAATGAAAAACTGTTTTTT. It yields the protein CASSPRQGGNEKLFF.

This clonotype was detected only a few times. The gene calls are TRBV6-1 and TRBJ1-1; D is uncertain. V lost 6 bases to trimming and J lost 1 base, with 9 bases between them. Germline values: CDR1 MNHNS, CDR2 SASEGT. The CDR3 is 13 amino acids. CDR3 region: CASSKGGNTEAFF. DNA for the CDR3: TGTGCCAGCAGCAAGGGTGGGAACACTGAAGCTTTCTTT.

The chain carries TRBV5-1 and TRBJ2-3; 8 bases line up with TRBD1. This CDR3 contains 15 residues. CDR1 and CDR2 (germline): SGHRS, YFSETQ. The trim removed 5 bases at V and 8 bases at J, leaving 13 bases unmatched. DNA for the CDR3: TGCGCCAGCAGACCCGGGACAGGCCTGTTTAGTACGCAGTATTTT. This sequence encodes CASRPGTGLFSTQYF.

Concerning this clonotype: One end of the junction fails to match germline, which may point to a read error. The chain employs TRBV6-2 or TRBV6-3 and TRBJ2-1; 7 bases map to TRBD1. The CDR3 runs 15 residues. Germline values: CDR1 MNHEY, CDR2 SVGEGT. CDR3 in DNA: TGTGCCAGCAGTGACTCGGGACAGCCCTACAATGAGCAGTTCTTC. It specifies CASSDSGQPYNEQFF.

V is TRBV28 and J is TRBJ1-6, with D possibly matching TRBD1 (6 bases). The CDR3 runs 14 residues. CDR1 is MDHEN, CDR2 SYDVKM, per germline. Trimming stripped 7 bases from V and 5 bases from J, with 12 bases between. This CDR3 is CASKWTANNSPLHF. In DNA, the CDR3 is TGTGCCAGCAAATGGACAGCCAATAATTCACCCCTCCACTTT. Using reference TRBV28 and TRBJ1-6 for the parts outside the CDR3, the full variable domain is DVKVTQSSRYLVKRTGEKVFLECVQDMDHENMFWYRQDPGLGLRLIYFSYDVKMKEKGDIPEGYSVSREKKERFSLILESASTNQTSMYLCASKWTANNSPLHFGNGTRLTVT.

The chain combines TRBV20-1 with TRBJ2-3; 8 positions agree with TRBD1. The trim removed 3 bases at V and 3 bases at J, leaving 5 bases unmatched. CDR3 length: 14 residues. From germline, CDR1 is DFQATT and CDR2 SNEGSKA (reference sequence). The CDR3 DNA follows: TGCAGTGCTAGCGGACAGGGCGCGACAGATACGCAGTATTTT. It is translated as CSASGQGATDTQYF.

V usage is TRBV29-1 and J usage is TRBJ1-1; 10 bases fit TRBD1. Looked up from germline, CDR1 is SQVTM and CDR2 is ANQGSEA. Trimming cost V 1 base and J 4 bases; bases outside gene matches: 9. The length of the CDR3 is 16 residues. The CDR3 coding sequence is TGCAGCGTTGAAGTCACGGGACAGGGGCCCTCCACTGAAGCTTTCTTT. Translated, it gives CSVEVTGQGPSTEAFF.